Below are 20 T cell receptor beta chains sequenced from a single sample in a study of blood T cell repertoires in COVID-19. Data came from immunoSEQ multiplex PCR; TCRdb stores just in-frame clones and leaves some out. The sample holds approximately 200,000 clones; more than 85% are singletons and the top ten take about 1.1%. Sequenced input: peripheral blood. These receptors were collected from a young man with acute or convalescent COVID-19.

This chain connects TRBV27 to TRBJ2-7; D gene unclear. Germline values: CDR1 MNHEY, CDR2 SMNVEV (reference sequence). The CDR3 is 12 residues long. DNA for the CDR3: TGTGCGGTGGCCGCGAACTATTACGAGCAGTACTTC. Its protein is CAVAANYYEQYF.

CDR3 sequence (DNA): TGCGCCAGCAGCTTGGTACAGGGTACTTCACCCCTCCACTTT. This encodes CASSLVQGTSPLHF. The chain carries TRBV5-1 and TRBJ1-6; perhaps TRBD1 as D (6 bases). CDR1 is SGHRS and CDR2 is YFSETQ in the germline V gene. V lost 0 bases to trimming and J lost 9 bases, with 10 bases between them. The CDR3 is made up of 14 amino acids.

The chain has TRBV3-1 (or the pseudogene TRBV3-2) and TRBJ2-5, with TRBD2 identical over 14 bases. Germline V lookup: CDR1 LGHDT, CDR2 YNNKEL (reference sequence). V gave up 4 bases and J gave up 0 bases; unmatched junction bases: 16. The CDR3 totals 21 residues. For the CDR3, the DNA is TGTGCCAGCAGCCGATACTTATTCGGGACTAGCGGGAGAAAAGACCAAGAGACCCAGTACTTC. Protein: CASSRYLFGTSGRKDQETQYF.

The chain employs TRBV15 and TRBJ2-1, with D unclear. Germline CDR1 reads LNHNV; CDR2 reads YYDKDF (reference sequence). The CDR3 totals 12 residues. The ends were cut back, 5 bases at V and 5 bases at J, with 7 bases in the middle. CDR3 DNA sequence: TGTGCCACCAGCCAGAATAACAATGAGCAGTTCTTC. This gives the protein CATSQNNNEQFF.

The chain carries TRBV29-1 and TRBJ1-1; 8 nucleotides align to TRBD1. Germline trimming cut 7 bases from V and 1 base from J; bases unmatched to any gene: 8. This CDR3 is 14 amino acids long. Germline V lookup: CDR1 SQVTM, CDR2 ANQGSEA. The CDR3 sequence: CSATTGTGNTEAFF. The CDR3 coding sequence is TGCAGCGCCACTACCGGGACAGGGAACACTGAAGCTTTCTTT.

This chain connects TRBV6-6 to TRBJ2-1; TRBD1 matches at 7 bases. The V and J ends lost 6 bases and 13 bases, in that order; junction bases with no gene match: 6. The CDR3 runs to 11 residues. CDR1 is MNHNY, CDR2 SVGAGI, per germline (reference sequence). The CDR3 protein is CASSLGDSQFF. The CDR3 bases are TGTGCCAGCAGCCTGGGGGACAGTCAGTTCTTC.

This chain links TRBV24-1 with TRBJ2-3; D might be TRBD1 (5 bases). Germline CDR1 and CDR2: KGHDR and SFDVKD. The CDR3 has 16 residues. V was pared by 3 bases and J by 2 bases, with 14 bases between. CDR3 DNA: TGTGCCACCAGTGATGGATACAGGTCTCCCACAGATACGCAGTATTTT. Amino acid sequence: CATSDGYRSPTDTQYF.

The J gene is TRBJ2-5, the V gene TRBV10-2; TRBD2 is a possible D gene (5 bases). CDR1 and CDR2 (germline): WSHSY, SAAADI. The CDR3 is made up of 14 amino acids. V was pared by 5 bases and J by 1 base, with 11 bases between. The CDR3 here is CASSSRGLQETQYF. The CDR3 DNA reads as TGCGCCAGCAGTAGCCGCGGGCTCCAAGAGACCCAGTACTTC.

The chain has TRBV2 and TRBJ1-5, with D tentatively TRBD1 (6 bases). Germline V CDR1 and CDR2: SNHLY, FYNNEI. Trimming stripped 6 bases from V and 6 bases from J, with 15 bases between. The CDR3 is 14 residues long. Written as DNA, the CDR3 is TGTGCCAGCAGCGGACAGCCCCTAGTTCAGCCCCAGCATTTT. Translation gives CASSGQPLVQPQHF. Using reference TRBV2 and TRBJ1-5 for the parts outside the CDR3, the full variable domain is EPEVTQTPSHQVTQMGQEVILRCVPISNHLYFYWYRQILGQKVEFLVSFYNNEISEKSEIFDDQFSVERPDGSNFTLKIRSTKLEDSAMYFCASSGQPLVQPQHFGDGTRLSIL.

The chain combines TRBV5-4 with TRBJ1-1; D is perhaps TRBD1 (6 bases). V dropped 2 bases and J dropped 1 base, with 12 bases sitting between them. The CDR3 contains 15 residues. Germline V lookup: CDR1 SGHNT, CDR2 YYREEE (reference sequence). The CDR3: CASSLSPDRNTEAFF. CDR3 nucleotides: TGTGCCAGCAGCTTATCCCCGGACAGGAACACTGAAGCTTTCTTT.

The chain combines TRBV28 with TRBJ1-6, with D perhaps matching TRBD1 (5 bases). Germline assignment: CDR1 MDHEN and CDR2 SYDVKM. Trimming removed 1 base from V and 8 bases from J, with 12 bases in between. This CDR3 contains 15 residues. CDR3 nucleotides: TGTGCCAGCAGTTTATACAGGATGTTGGATTCACCCCTCCACTTT. Its protein product is CASSLYRMLDSPLHF.

The chain has TRBV6-5 and TRBJ2-7, with D possibly being TRBD1 (5 bases). The germline CDR1 and CDR2 sequences are MNHEY and SVGAGI. There are 16 residues in the CDR3. V was cut by 2 bases and J by 5 bases, with 19 bases left in between. CDR3 region: CASSYNTQASVHEQYF. The CDR3 DNA sequence: TGTGCCAGCAGTTACAATACACAGGCCTCAGTCCACGAGCAGTACTTC.

The J gene is TRBJ1-2, the V gene TRBV7-9; weak D call: TRBD1 (5 bases). Germline-derived CDR1 and CDR2 are SEHNR and FQNEAQ (reference sequence). Trimming left V 6 bases short and J 0 bases short, with 14 bases between. The CDR3 spans 15 residues. This CDR3 is CASRDGGRTNYGYTF. For the CDR3, the DNA is TGTGCCAGCAGGGACGGGGGGAGGACTAACTATGGCTACACCTTC.

The chain combines TRBV27 with TRBJ2-2; D might be TRBD1 (6 bases). Germline V gene data show CDR1 as MNHEY and CDR2 as SMNVEV (reference sequence). The CDR3 length is 15 residues. Deletions cut 3 bases from V and 5 bases from J, with 13 bases between. CDR3 loop: CASSFEGETTGELFF. CDR3 coding DNA: TGTGCCAGCAGTTTTGAGGGGGAGACGACCGGGGAGCTGTTTTTT.

J is TRBJ2-3 and V is TRBV5-1; D is possibly TRBD1 (6 bases). This CDR3 is 13 amino acids long. The V and J ends lost 4 bases and 3 bases respectively, with 9 bases between them. Germline V gives CDR1 SGHRS, CDR2 YFSETQ. CDR3 nucleotides: TGCGCCAGCAGCCCCGGACAGACAGATACGCAGTATTTT. It yields the protein CASSPGQTDTQYF.

The chain has TRBV10-1 and TRBJ1-2; TRBD1 matches at 8 bases. The ends lost 5 bases at V and 3 bases at J; junction bases unmatched: 2. The CDR3 has 13 amino acids. Germline loops: CDR1 WNHNN, CDR2 SYGVQD (reference sequence). The CDR3 DNA sequence: TGCGCCAGCAGTCCACAGGGGGACTATGGCTACACCTTC. Its protein product is CASSPQGDYGYTF.

The genes are TRBV6-5 and TRBJ2-1; D is possibly TRBD1 (7 bases). V was pared by 4 bases and J by 7 bases, with 14 bases between. The CDR3 runs 14 residues. Germline CDR1 MNHEY, CDR2 SVGAGI. CDR3: CASSSPGGYNEQFF. As DNA, the CDR3 is TGTGCCAGCAGTTCCCCAGGGGGGTATAATGAGCAGTTCTTC.

J is TRBJ2-7 and V is TRBV5-5, with D tentatively TRBD1 (6 bases). The CDR3 has 14 residues. Germline CDR1 SGHKS, CDR2 YYEKEE (reference sequence). The ends were cut back, 6 bases at V and 2 bases at J, with 15 bases in the middle. This CDR3 reads CASTLRDTPYEQYF. The DNA for the CDR3 is TGTGCCAGCACCTTAAGGGACACCCCCTACGAGCAGTACTTC.

The V call is TRBV7-3, the J call TRBJ2-2; TRBD2 matches at 7 bases. The CDR3 loop spans 16 amino acids. V shed 1 base and J 6 bases; nucleotides not matched to a gene: 8. Germline loops: CDR1 SGHTA, CDR2 FQGTGA. The CDR3 loop is CASSLNGRATSGELFF. As DNA, the CDR3 is TGTGCCAGCAGCTTAAATGGGAGGGCCACGTCCGGGGAGCTGTTTTTT.

The J gene is TRBJ1-5, the V gene TRBV10-1; the match to TRBD1 covers 10 bases. The CDR3 sequence is 21 residues long. CDR1 is WNHNN and CDR2 is SYGVQD in the germline V gene (reference sequence). V shed 0 bases, J shed 2 bases, and the junction held 16 bases outside the gene matches. In nucleotides, the CDR3 is TGCGCCAGCAGTGAGTCGGGAGGCTGGAGACAGGGGGCATCCTGCAATCAGCCCCAGCATTTT. It yields the protein CASSESGGWRQGASCNQPQHF.